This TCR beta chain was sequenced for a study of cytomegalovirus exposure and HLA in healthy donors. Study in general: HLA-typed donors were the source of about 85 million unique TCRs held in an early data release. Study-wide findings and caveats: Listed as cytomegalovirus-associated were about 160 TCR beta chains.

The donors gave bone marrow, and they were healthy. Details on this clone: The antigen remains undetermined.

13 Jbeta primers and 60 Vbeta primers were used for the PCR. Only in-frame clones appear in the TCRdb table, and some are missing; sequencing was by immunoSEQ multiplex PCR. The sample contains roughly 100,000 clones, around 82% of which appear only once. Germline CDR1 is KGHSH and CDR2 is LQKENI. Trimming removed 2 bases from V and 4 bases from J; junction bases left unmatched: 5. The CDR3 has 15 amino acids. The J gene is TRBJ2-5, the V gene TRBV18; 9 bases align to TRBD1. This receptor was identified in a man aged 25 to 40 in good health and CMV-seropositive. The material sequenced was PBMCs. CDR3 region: CASSPGTGSVETQYF. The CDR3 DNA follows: TGTGCCAGCTCACCAGGGACAGGGTCGGTAGAGACCCAGTACTTC.